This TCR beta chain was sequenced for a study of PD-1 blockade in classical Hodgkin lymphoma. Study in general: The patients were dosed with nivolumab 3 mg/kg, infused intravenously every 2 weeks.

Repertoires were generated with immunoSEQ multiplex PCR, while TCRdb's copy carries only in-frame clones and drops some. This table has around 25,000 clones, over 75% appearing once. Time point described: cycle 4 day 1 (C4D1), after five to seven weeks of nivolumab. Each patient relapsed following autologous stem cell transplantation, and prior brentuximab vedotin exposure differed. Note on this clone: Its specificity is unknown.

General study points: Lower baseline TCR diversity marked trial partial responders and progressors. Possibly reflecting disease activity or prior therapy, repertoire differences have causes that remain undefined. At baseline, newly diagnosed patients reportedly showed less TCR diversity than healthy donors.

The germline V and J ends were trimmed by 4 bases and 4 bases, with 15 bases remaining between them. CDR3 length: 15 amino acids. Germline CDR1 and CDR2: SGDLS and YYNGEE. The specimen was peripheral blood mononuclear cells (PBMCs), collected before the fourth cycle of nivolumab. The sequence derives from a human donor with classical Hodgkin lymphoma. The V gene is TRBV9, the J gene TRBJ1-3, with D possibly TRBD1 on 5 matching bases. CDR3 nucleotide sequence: TGTGCCAGCAGCACAGCAGGAGGGGCCGGAAACACCATATATTTT. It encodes CASSTAGGAGNTIYF.